These 22 T cell receptor beta chains came from one sample sequenced in a study of T cells in Graves' hyperthyroidism and ophthalmopathy. The source material, RNA transcripts, was used to amplify TCR beta CDR3 regions. During a first-round RT-PCR of the TCR CDR3, the HTBI primer set was used. A single record per CDR3 protein comes from TCRdb applying MiXCR to the multiplex PCR reads. The sample lists 250,000 to 300,000 distinct CDR3 sequences, approximately 15% occurring once. Sequencing was performed on blood. These receptors originate from a woman in her 40s with Graves' hyperthyroidism.

This clonotype came up many times. V usage is TRBV27 and J usage is TRBJ2-6; D unclear. V was trimmed by 6 bases and J by 1 base, leaving 4 bases between them. CDR3 size: 13 residues. Germline values: CDR1 MNHEY, CDR2 SMNVEV (reference sequence). CDR3 protein: CASRTSGANVLTF. In nucleotides, the CDR3 is TGTGCCAGCAGAACTTCTGGGGCCAACGTCCTGACTTTC.

This clonotype appeared a few times. The chain couples TRBV9 to TRBJ2-3; no clear D. With 0 bases removed from V and 4 bases from J, the gap between germline ends came to 12 bases. The CDR3 is 15 residues long. The germline CDR1 and CDR2 sequences are SGDLS and YYNGEE. CDR3 coding DNA: TGTGCCAGCAGCGTAGAGTCGTGGGCGGCAGATACGCAGTATTTT. Translated, it gives CASSVESWAADTQYF.

This clonotype was detected ten times or more. The rearrangement links TRBV28 to TRBJ1-1; 7 nucleotides match TRBD1. Germline loops: CDR1 MDHEN, CDR2 SYDVKM. V shed 5 bases, J shed 1 base, and the junction held 10 bases outside the gene matches. There are 16 residues in the CDR3. CDR3 coding DNA: TGTGCCAGCAGTGCTCCGGGACAGTGGGGGAACACTGAAGCTTTCTTT. Its protein product is CASSAPGQWGNTEAFF.

To note about this clonotype: Since a much larger clone is just one base distant, this may be a read error. The chain is built from TRBV6-1 and TRBJ1-1; a weak D match, TRBD1 (6 bases). Trimming shortened V by 8 bases and J by 5 bases, and 15 bases separated the two germline ends. The CDR3 sequence is 13 residues long. The V gene's germline CDR1 is MNHNS and CDR2 SASEGT. The CDR3 nucleotides are TGTGCCAGCTGGTGGACAGATGGGACTGAAGCTTTCTTT. Translated, it gives CASWWTDGTEAFF.

This clonotype was seen at least ten times. V usage is TRBV7-2 and J usage is TRBJ2-5; unclear D gene. Trimming took off 1 base at V and 5 bases at J, with 17 bases between the two ends. The CDR3 is 16 residues long. CDR1 and CDR2 (germline): SGHTA, FQGNSA. CDR3 in amino acids: CASSLVSLDGRETQYF. The CDR3 coding sequence is TGTGCCAGCAGCTTAGTAAGTCTAGACGGCCGGGAGACCCAGTACTTC.

This clonotype was detected many times. The gene calls are TRBV12-3 or TRBV12-4 and TRBJ1-4; no definite D call. CDR3 length: 13 residues. V shed 3 bases and J shed 4 bases, with 6 bases lying between them. As DNA, the CDR3 is TGTGCCAGCAGTTTTAGGAGTAATGAAAAACTGTTTTTT. This translates into CASSFRSNEKLFF.

This clonotype was recorded many times. CDR3: CASSKRESSYEQYF. CDR3 nucleotides: TGTGCCAGTAGTAAGCGGGAGAGCTCCTACGAGCAGTACTTC. This chain connects TRBV19 to TRBJ2-7, with 8 bases that match TRBD2. Trimming took 4 bases from V and 0 from J; bases not matched to a gene: 2. CDR1 and CDR2 (germline): LNHDA, SQIVND (reference sequence). This CDR3 is built from 14 residues.

This clonotype was detected only a few times. The chain combines TRBV3-1 with TRBJ2-1; TRBD2 matches 10 bases. Trimming at V came to 0 bases and at J to 0 bases, leaving 2 bases not matched to a gene. The CDR3 extends over 17 amino acids. The V gene's germline CDR1 is LGHDT and CDR2 YNNKEL (reference sequence). The CDR3 DNA follows: TGTGCCAGCAGCCAAGAGCCTAGCGGGAGCTCCTACAATGAGCAGTTCTTC. This sequence encodes CASSQEPSGSSYNEQFF.

This clonotype came up many times. This chain uses TRBV11-2 with TRBJ1-5; no firm D call. CDR1 is SGHAT and CDR2 is FQNNGV in the germline V gene. Trimming removed 3 bases from V and 5 bases from J, with 8 bases in between. The CDR3 is 13 amino acids. This CDR3 reads CASSLVGDQPQHF. In DNA, the CDR3 is TGTGCCAGCAGCTTGGTTGGCGATCAGCCCCAGCATTTT.

V and J are TRBV30 and TRBJ2-3; no definite D call. The CDR3 contains 12 residues. CDR1 and CDR2 from the germline V gene are GTSNPN and SVGIG (reference sequence). The ends were cut back, 5 bases at V and 8 bases at J, with 14 bases in the middle. CDR3 DNA sequence: TGTGCCTGGGCCCTTGGTGGGGTTACGCAGTATTTT. Translated: CAWALGGVTQYF.

This clonotype appeared many times. As DNA, the CDR3 is TGTGCCAGCAGTGCGGCTAGCATTTTAAGAGATACGCAGTATTTT. Residues: CASSAASILRDTQYF. This rearrangement joins TRBV2 to TRBJ2-3; tentative D call: TRBD2 (5 bases). The CDR3 runs 15 residues. Trimming left V 4 bases short and J 5 bases short, with 16 bases between. Germline V gives CDR1 SNHLY, CDR2 FYNNEI.

This clonotype was observed a handful of times. The chain carries TRBV3-1 and TRBJ2-7; no clear D. Per the germline V gene, CDR1 is LGHDT and CDR2 is YNNKEL (reference sequence). V was cut by 0 bases and J by 3 bases, with 9 bases left in between. The CDR3 has 14 amino acids. CDR3 loop: CASSQDRALYEQYF. The CDR3 coding sequence is TGTGCCAGCAGCCAAGATAGAGCGCTCTACGAGCAGTACTTC.

The chain couples TRBV3-1 to TRBJ2-5; D gene unclear. The germline V gene has CDR1 LGHDT and CDR2 YNNKEL (reference sequence). This CDR3 contains 14 residues. The V end was cut by 4 bases, the J end by 3 bases, with 12 bases between. CDR3 DNA sequence: TGTGCCAGCAGCCGCAGGCAGACAAAAGAGACCCAGTACTTC. Its translation is CASSRRQTKETQYF.

There are a few counts of this clonotype. The CDR3 nucleotides read TGTGCCTGGAGTGCGACAGGAGGACCCTACAATGAGCAGTTCTTC. Translation gives CAWSATGGPYNEQFF. This chain uses TRBV30 with TRBJ2-1, with D perhaps TRBD1 (6 bases). Germline V gene sequence: CDR1 GTSNPN, CDR2 SVGIG (reference sequence). Trimming took off 1 base at V and 2 bases at J, with 12 bases between the two ends. There are 15 residues in the CDR3. The full variable domain, rest sourced from reference TRBV30 and TRBJ2-1, is SQTIHQWPATLVQPVGSPLSLECTVEGTSNPNLYWYRQAAGRGLQLLFYSVGIGQISSEVPQNLSASRPQDRQFILSSKKLLLSDSGFYLCAWSATGGPYNEQFFGPGTRLTVL.

This clonotype has a count of ten or more. A much larger clone sits a single nucleotide away, making a read error possible. The chain links TRBV6-1 to TRBJ1-2; D ambiguous. Germline V CDR1 and CDR2: MNHNS, SASEGT. V lost 5 bases and J 3 bases, leaving 7 bases between the germline ends. This CDR3 spans 12 amino acids. This CDR3 reads CASSSGDYGYTF. The CDR3 bases are TGTGCCAGCAGTTCGGGAGACTATGGCTACACCTTC.

The rearrangement uses TRBV5-4 and TRBJ2-5, with a tentative D call TRBD1 (5 bases). Germline CDR1 and CDR2: SGHNT and YYREEE (reference sequence). CDR3 length: 14 residues. Trimming cost V 4 bases and J 0 bases, with 10 bases left between them. CDR3 amino acids: CASSPPTDQETQYF. The CDR3 coding sequence is TGTGCCAGCAGCCCCCCGACAGACCAAGAGACCCAGTACTTC.

The chain recombines TRBV7-8 with TRBJ1-5, with unresolved D. V gave up 3 bases and J gave up 1 base, with 10 bases separating them. The CDR3 length is 15 residues. Germline CDR1 and CDR2: SGHVS and FQNEAQ. CDR3 sequence: CASSLVPWSNQPQHF. The CDR3 DNA is TGTGCCAGCAGCTTGGTGCCGTGGAGCAATCAGCCCCAGCATTTT.

This clonotype was seen ten or more times. This chain uses TRBV6-1 with TRBJ2-7; 14 bases map to TRBD2. Germline V gives CDR1 MNHNS, CDR2 SASEGT. The CDR3 loop spans 16 amino acids. The trim removed 5 bases at V and 5 bases at J, leaving 8 bases unmatched. The CDR3 coding sequence is TGTGCCAGCAGTCAAAGACTAGCGGGAGGGCCCCACGAGCAGTACTTC. It yields the protein CASSQRLAGGPHEQYF.

This clonotype occurred many times. This chain connects TRBV28 to TRBJ2-1; 7 bases are a match to TRBD1. V trimming: 8 bases; J trimming: 5 bases; junction bases outside the gene matches: 12. The CDR3 runs to 15 residues. The V gene's germline CDR1 is MDHEN and CDR2 SYDVKM. In DNA, the CDR3 is TGTGCCAGCCGATCCCCTGGGACAGACAACAATGAGCAGTTCTTC. Protein sequence: CASRSPGTDNNEQFF.

This clonotype was counted at least ten times. The genes are TRBV7-2 and TRBJ2-5; possibly TRBD1 or TRBD2 for D (5 bases each). CDR1 is SGHTA, CDR2 FQGNSA, per germline. The length of the CDR3 is 15 residues. Trimming removed 2 bases from V and 2 bases from J, with 12 bases in between. CDR3 bases: TGTGCCAGCAGCTTATGGGGGAGACAACAAGAGACCCAGTACTTC. Its translation: CASSLWGRQQETQYF.

This clonotype was found a few times. The genes are TRBV4-2 and TRBJ2-7; maybe TRBD2 (6 bases). The CDR3 runs 16 residues. V lost 1 base and J lost 2, with 15 bases in between. Germline values: CDR1 LGHNA, CDR2 YNFKEQ. The CDR3 region is CASSQGLGDSTYEQYF. The CDR3 DNA reads TGTGCCAGCAGCCAAGGCCTGGGGGACTCAACCTACGAGCAGTACTTC.

This clonotype came up a few times. The chain couples TRBV18 to TRBJ1-2; TRBD1 might be the D (6 bases). The CDR3 loop spans 15 amino acids. V was clipped by 3 bases and J by 4 bases, with 15 bases between them. The V gene's germline CDR1 is KGHSH and CDR2 LQKENI. The CDR3 coding sequence is TGTGCCAGCTCACCTAGACAGGCCCAGATCTATGGCTACACCTTC. Translated: CASSPRQAQIYGYTF.